This T cell receptor (beta chain) was recorded in a study of beta chain features in type 1 diabetes. Study-level results: A moderate, significant TCRB CDR3 shortening appeared in type 1 diabetes across four CD4+ subsets.

Sequencing targeted expressed TCRB transcripts, as all isolated RNA had been reverse transcribed. Clones were sequenced by immunoSEQ multiplex PCR, and TCRdb holds only the in-frame ones, with some missing. The sample lists hundreds of thousands of clones; roughly an eighth were seen once. This clone was found a few times. The antigen remains undetermined. Material for sequencing was naive CD4+ T cells from blood. This TCR came from a man aged 18 to 35 with type 1 diabetes.

CDR3 DNA sequence: TGTGCCAGCAGAACCGGGACAGCCTCCTACGAGCAGTACTTC. As protein: CASRTGTASYEQYF. The chain carries TRBV6-5 and TRBJ2-7; 7 nucleotides agree with TRBD1. CDR1 and CDR2 from the germline V gene are MNHEY and SVGAGI. This CDR3 has 14 amino acids. V lost 6 bases to trimming and J lost 0 bases; unmatched junction nucleotides: 5.